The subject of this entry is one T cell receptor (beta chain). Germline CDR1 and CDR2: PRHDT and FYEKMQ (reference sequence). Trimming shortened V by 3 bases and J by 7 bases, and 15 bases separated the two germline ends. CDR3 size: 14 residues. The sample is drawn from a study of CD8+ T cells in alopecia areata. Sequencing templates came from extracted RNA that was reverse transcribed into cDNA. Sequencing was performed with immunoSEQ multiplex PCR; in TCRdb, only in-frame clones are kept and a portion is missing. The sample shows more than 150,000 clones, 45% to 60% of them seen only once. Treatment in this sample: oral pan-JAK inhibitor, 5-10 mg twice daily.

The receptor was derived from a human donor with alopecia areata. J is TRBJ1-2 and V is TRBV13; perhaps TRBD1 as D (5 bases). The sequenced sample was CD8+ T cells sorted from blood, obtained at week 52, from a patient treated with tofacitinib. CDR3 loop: CASSLGRGHSGYTF. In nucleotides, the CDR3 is TGTGCCAGCAGCTTGGGACGTGGGCATTCTGGCTACACCTTC.